Listed here are 27 T cell receptor beta chains from one sample, sequenced in a study of technical replicates of blood from several donors. Measured with immunoSEQ multiplex PCR; TCRdb has only the in-frame clones, and not every one. Of more than 75,000 clones listed, around 96% are singletons. Sequenced material: T cells isolated from PBMCs. These receptors all stem from a human donor in good health.

The CDR3 region is CASISRVGGYGEQFF. Written as DNA, the CDR3 is TGTGCCAGCATCAGTCGGGTGGGAGGATACGGTGAGCAGTTCTTC. This chain links TRBV6-1 with TRBJ2-1; the D gene is possibly TRBD2 (6 bases). This CDR3 contains 15 residues. The germline V gene has CDR1 MNHNS and CDR2 SASEGT. Trimming took 7 bases from V and 9 from J, leaving 22 bases between them.

The V and J genes are TRBV9 and TRBJ2-7; the D gene is possibly TRBD1 (6 bases). V lost 1 base, J lost 6 bases, and 17 bases lay in between. Germline assignment: CDR1 SGDLS and CDR2 YYNGEE. The CDR3 runs to 15 residues. The CDR3 region has the DNA TGTGCCAGCAGCGTATATTCACAGGGCCCCCTCGAGCAGTACTTC. It is translated as CASSVYSQGPLEQYF.

The chain carries TRBV4-1 and TRBJ2-4; perhaps TRBD1 as D (6 bases). Germline assignment: CDR1 MGHRA and CDR2 YSYEKL. This CDR3 has 17 amino acids. The V gene lost 4 bases and the J gene lost 0 bases, with 16 bases spanning the gap. CDR3 loop: CASSPHAGVQAKNIQYF. CDR3 bases: TGCGCCAGCAGCCCACATGCAGGGGTTCAAGCCAAAAACATTCAGTACTTC.

The chain joins TRBV21-1 to TRBJ2-1; the DNA was not used to check the table's D call, TRBD2. TRBV21-1 is designated a pseudogene. This CDR3 spans 18 amino acids. The CDR3 spells CASSKARIPGLYHNEQFF. The CDR3, as DNA: TGTGCCAGCAGCAAAGCGCGAATACCGGGACTTTATCACAATGAGCAGTTCTTC.

This clone appeared once. This chain joins TRBV6-1 and TRBJ2-1; D ambiguous. This CDR3 has 13 residues. V was shortened by 10 bases and J by 0 bases, with 10 bases between the two germline ends. Germline CDR1 is MNHNS and CDR2 is SASEGT. The CDR3 region is CATLPRSYNEQFF. CDR3 sequence (DNA): TGTGCCACCCTTCCTCGCTCCTACAATGAGCAGTTCTTC.

The chain recombines TRBV29-1 with TRBJ2-1; 10 bases agree with TRBD1. Germline V gene sequence: CDR1 SQVTM, CDR2 ANQGSEA. Trimming cost V 7 bases and J 3 bases; bases outside gene matches: 3. The CDR3 is made up of 13 amino acids. The CDR3 protein is CSADRGHYNEQFF. The DNA for the CDR3 is TGCAGCGCAGACAGGGGGCACTACAATGAGCAGTTCTTC.

The chain is built from TRBV30 and TRBJ2-1; 9 bases are a match to TRBD1. V lost 2 bases, J lost 6 bases, and 5 bases stayed unmatched. From germline, CDR1 is GTSNPN and CDR2 SVGIG (reference sequence). This CDR3 comprises 14 residues. Here the CDR3 reads CAWSTDRGGNEQFF. The CDR3 DNA reads as TGTGCCTGGAGTACGGACAGGGGTGGCAATGAGCAGTTCTTC. Together with reference TRBV30 and TRBJ2-1, the CDR3 gives the full variable domain: SQTIHQWPATLVQPVGSPLSLECTVEGTSNPNLYWYRQAAGRGLQLLFYSVGIGQISSEVPQNLSASRPQDRQFILSSKKLLLSDSGFYLCAWSTDRGGNEQFFGPGTRLTVL.

The V gene is TRBV6-1, the J gene TRBJ1-1; D may be TRBD1 (6 bases). There are 14 residues in the CDR3. Germline V gene sequence: CDR1 MNHNS, CDR2 SASEGT. Trimming removed 4 bases at V and 5 bases at J, with 14 bases between. The CDR3 is CASSANRGQTEAFF. The CDR3 nucleotides read TGTGCCAGCAGTGCTAATCGGGGACAAACTGAAGCTTTCTTT.

The CDR3 sequence is CASSPGQGTYEQYF. The DNA of the CDR3 is TGTGCCAGCAGCCCCGGACAGGGTACCTACGAGCAGTACTTC. The chain has TRBV7-9 and TRBJ2-7; TRBD1 aligns across 8 bases. CDR1 and CDR2 from the germline V gene are SEHNR and FQNEAQ (reference sequence). V lost 5 bases, J lost 2 bases, and 5 bases stayed unmatched. The CDR3 sequence is 14 residues long.

CDR3 DNA: TGTGCCACCAGCAGAGGGGGGACAGGTACGGGTGAGCAGTACTTC. Amino acid sequence: CATSRGGTGTGEQYF. This chain uses TRBV15 with TRBJ2-7; 8 bases align to TRBD1. The ends lost 1 base at V and 7 bases at J; junction bases unmatched: 9. CDR1 LNHNV and CDR2 YYDKDF come from the germline V gene (reference sequence). This CDR3 spans 15 amino acids. The full variable domain, with the rest looked up from reference TRBV15 and TRBJ2-7, is DAMVIQNPRYQVTQFGKPVTLSCSQTLNHNVMYWYQQKSSQAPKLLFHYYDKDFNNEADTPDNFQSRRPNTSFCFLDIRSPGLGDTAMYLCATSRGGTGTGEQYFGPGTRLTVT.

The J gene is TRBJ2-7, the V gene TRBV5-4; 8 positions match TRBD2. The CDR3 totals 15 residues. Per germline, CDR1 SGHNT and CDR2 YYREEE (reference sequence). With 4 bases clipped from V and 5 bases from J, the junction kept 11 bases outside the gene matches. The CDR3 nucleotides read TGTGCCAGCAGCCCCATAGGGACTAGTTACGACGAGCAGTACTTC. Translated, it gives CASSPIGTSYDEQYF.

The J gene is TRBJ2-3, the V gene TRBV7-2, with D maybe TRBD1 (7 bases). CDR3 length equals 16 residues. The V end lost 1 base, the J end lost 5 bases, and 16 bases lay between the germline ends. Germline CDR1 SGHTA, CDR2 FQGNSA. The CDR3 protein is CASSLGGGTAKDTQYF. Written as DNA, the CDR3 is TGTGCCAGCAGCTTAGGAGGGGGGACAGCAAAAGATACGCAGTATTTT.

J is TRBJ2-2 and V is TRBV5-1, with 9 nucleotides matching TRBD1. Germline-derived CDR1 and CDR2 are SGHRS and YFSETQ. V lost 3 bases and J lost 0; bases outside the gene matches: 3. The CDR3 is 16 residues long. CDR3 protein: CASSSRTGANTGELFF. The CDR3 DNA reads as TGCGCCAGCAGCTCTAGGACAGGGGCGAACACCGGGGAGCTGTTTTTT.

About this clone: The same CDR3 is also encoded by other DNA sequences in this sample. DNA for the CDR3: TGTGCCAGCAGCGTAGAGGGGGTCCAGCCCCAGCATTTT. Protein: CASSVEGVQPQHF. V and J are TRBV9 and TRBJ1-5, with a tentative D call TRBD1 (6 bases). CDR3 length equals 13 residues. Germline V lookup: CDR1 SGDLS, CDR2 YYNGEE. Trimming took 0 bases from V and 7 from J, leaving 8 bases between them.

The rearrangement joins TRBV19 to TRBJ1-2; D remains unclear. CDR3 length: 15 residues. Germline assignment: CDR1 LNHDA and CDR2 SQIVND (reference sequence). Deletions cut 3 bases from V and 8 bases from J, with 19 bases between. In DNA form, the CDR3 reads TGTGCCAGTAGTATTACCCCCCGGGTAGGGAGAGGCTACACCTTC. Its protein product is CASSITPRVGRGYTF.

The chain recombines TRBV19 with TRBJ2-7; D ambiguous. Per germline, CDR1 LNHDA and CDR2 SQIVND (reference sequence). The germline V and J ends were trimmed by 3 bases and 4 bases, with 10 bases remaining between them. The CDR3 has 13 amino acids. The CDR3 DNA follows: TGTGCCAGTAGTATGAGGCAGAGTTACGAGCAGTACTTC. This sequence encodes CASSMRQSYEQYF.

The rearrangement joins TRBV7-2 to TRBJ2-3; D ambiguous. The V gene lost 5 bases and the J gene lost 0 bases, with 12 bases spanning the gap. CDR1 is SGHTA, CDR2 FQGNSA, per germline. The CDR3 extends over 15 amino acids. CDR3 amino acids: CASSMGYSSTDTQYF. The CDR3 bases are TGTGCCAGCAGCATGGGCTATTCTAGCACAGATACGCAGTATTTT.

The chain joins TRBV19 to TRBJ1-5; D gene unclear. Per germline, CDR1 LNHDA and CDR2 SQIVND (reference sequence). V lost 2 bases to trimming and J lost 5 bases, with 13 bases between them. The CDR3 spans 15 residues. CDR3 DNA sequence: TGTGCCAGTAGTATAAGTATCTACCCCCATCAGCCCCAGCATTTT. It specifies CASSISIYPHQPQHF.

The chain links TRBV7-2 to TRBJ2-7; 7 bases agree with TRBD2. In germline, CDR1 is SGHTA, CDR2 FQGNSA. Trimming took 1 base from V and 2 from J; bases not matched to a gene: 2. The CDR3 is made up of 14 amino acids. CDR3 coding DNA: TGTGCCAGCAGCTTAGGGGGGGGTGCCTACGAGCAGTACTTC. Translating it yields CASSLGGGAYEQYF.

This chain uses TRBV10-3 with TRBJ2-7; no reliable D call. This CDR3 is 12 amino acids long. Germline V gives CDR1 ENHRY, CDR2 SYGVKD. V gave up 7 bases and J gave up 4 bases, with 11 bases separating them. This CDR3 is CAITSDQYEQYF. CDR3 DNA sequence: TGTGCCATCACAAGCGACCAATACGAGCAGTACTTC.

This clone appeared a single time. The chain combines TRBV27 with TRBJ2-3; a possible D gene is TRBD1 (6 bases). The CDR3 contains 17 residues. V shed 4 bases and J shed 0 bases, with 17 bases lying between them. Germline CDR1 and CDR2: MNHEY and SMNVEV (reference sequence). This CDR3 is CASSSSLWTASTDTQYF. The DNA of the CDR3 is TGTGCCAGCAGTTCGAGCCTGTGGACAGCTAGCACAGATACGCAGTATTTT.

The gene calls are TRBV28 and TRBJ2-1, with 9 bases aligning to TRBD2. The ends lost 9 bases at V and 6 bases at J; junction bases unmatched: 15. CDR3 length: 16 amino acids. CDR1 is MDHEN and CDR2 is SYDVKM in the germline V gene. CDR3 nucleotides: TGTGCCAGTGTGGGACTAGCCCATCATAAGGGCAATGAGCAGTTCTTC. Translated: CASVGLAHHKGNEQFF. Using reference TRBV28 and TRBJ2-1 for the parts outside the CDR3, the full variable domain is DVKVTQSSRYLVKRTGEKVFLECVQDMDHENMFWYRQDPGLGLRLIYFSYDVKMKEKGDIPEGYSVSREKKERFSLILESASTNQTSMYLCASVGLAHHKGNEQFFGPGTRLTVL.

The chain uses TRBV2 and TRBJ2-5; D perhaps matches TRBD1 (6 bases). Deletions cut 8 bases from V and 0 bases from J, with 13 bases between. This CDR3 is built from 14 residues. The V gene's germline CDR1 is SNHLY and CDR2 FYNNEI. The CDR3 sequence is CASSRQDNQETQYF. The CDR3 DNA follows: TGTGCCAGCTCGAGACAGGATAACCAAGAGACCCAGTACTTC.

The chain is built from TRBV19 and TRBJ1-5; unclear D gene. Trimming took 8 bases from V and 1 from J, leaving 3 bases between them. Germline V gene sequence: CDR1 LNHDA, CDR2 SQIVND (reference sequence). This CDR3 is built from 11 residues. The CDR3 bases are TGTGCCAGTGGCAGCAATCAGCCCCAGCATTTT. Its translation: CASGSNQPQHF.

The chain employs TRBV30 and TRBJ2-1; no reliable D call. The CDR3 sequence is 11 residues long. CDR1 GTSNPN and CDR2 SVGIG come from the germline V gene (reference sequence). Trimming left V 3 bases short and J 4 bases short, with 4 bases between. CDR3 region: CAWSRYNEQFF. In DNA, the CDR3 is TGTGCCTGGAGCAGATACAATGAGCAGTTCTTC.

The J gene is TRBJ1-1, the V gene TRBV6-4; the match to TRBD1 covers 7 bases. CDR1 and CDR2 from the germline V gene are MRHNA and SNTAGT. The trim removed 6 bases at V and 3 bases at J, leaving 10 bases unmatched. This CDR3 comprises 15 residues. The CDR3 DNA reads TGTGCCAGCAGCGACAGGGCGGGAGCGGACACTGAAGCTTTCTTT. It is translated as CASSDRAGADTEAFF.

The chain has TRBV5-1 and TRBJ2-3, with D possibly TRBD2 on 6 matching bases. Germline V gives CDR1 SGHRS, CDR2 YFSETQ. The CDR3 consists of 14 residues. V was clipped by 0 bases and J by 6 bases, with 11 bases between them. This CDR3 reads CASSLVAGMDTQYF. The CDR3 coding sequence is TGCGCCAGCAGCTTGGTGGCGGGGATGGATACGCAGTATTTT.